Listed here is a single T cell receptor (beta chain). The V gene end was trimmed by 8 bases and the J gene end by 4 bases; junction bases not matched to a gene: 6. The CDR3 covers 12 residues. Germline values: CDR1 SQVTM, CDR2 ANQGSEA. This sample was taken from a study of blood T cell repertoires in COVID-19. Background on the study: From T cells, B-cell-depleted T cells, or PBMCs came the material, which was cDNA or gDNA.

This table comes from immunoSEQ multiplex PCR, and its TCRdb copy is limited to in-frame clones, with some not included. The table shows roughly 140,000 clones, with around 85% occurring only once. The TCR originated in a woman aged 40-49 years who had recovered from COVID-19. V and J are TRBV29-1 and TRBJ2-7; 9 nucleotides align to TRBD2. Input material: PBMCs or T cells enriched from blood (not recorded which). The chain's CDR3 is CSIVAGEYEQYF. CDR3 coding DNA: TGCAGCATAGTAGCGGGAGAGTACGAGCAGTACTTC.